This T cell receptor beta chain originates from a study of shared clonotypes between healthy human individuals. General study results and limits: Around 5.3% of naive CD4 clonotypes were shared across several donors.

Sequencing used immunoSEQ multiplex PCR; TCRdb keeps in-frame clones, though not all of them. The sample comprises 800,000 to 1,200,000 clones, more than 75% of which are singletons, and approximately 0.5% rests with the top ten. V was shortened by 2 bases and J by 3 bases, with 8 bases between the two germline ends. The CDR3 runs 15 residues. Germline lookup yields CDR1 MNHEY and CDR2 SMNVEV (reference sequence). Donors were healthy HIV-negative adults without recent acute infections or vaccinations. Naive CD45RA+ and memory CD45RA-negative subsets were split from CD4+ cells. This clone was observed a single time. Its antigen is unidentified.

The sequenced sample was memory CD4+ T cells from PBMCs. Subset specified: CD45RA-negative fraction. The rearrangement links TRBV27 to TRBJ2-6; a weak D match, TRBD1 (6 bases). The clonotype was recovered from a man younger than 30 in good health. Some clones in this sample may be carry-over from other donors' samples. CDR3 DNA: TGTGCCAGCAGTTTAACAGGGCGTGGGGCCAACGTCCTGACTTTC. Protein product: CASSLTGRGANVLTF.